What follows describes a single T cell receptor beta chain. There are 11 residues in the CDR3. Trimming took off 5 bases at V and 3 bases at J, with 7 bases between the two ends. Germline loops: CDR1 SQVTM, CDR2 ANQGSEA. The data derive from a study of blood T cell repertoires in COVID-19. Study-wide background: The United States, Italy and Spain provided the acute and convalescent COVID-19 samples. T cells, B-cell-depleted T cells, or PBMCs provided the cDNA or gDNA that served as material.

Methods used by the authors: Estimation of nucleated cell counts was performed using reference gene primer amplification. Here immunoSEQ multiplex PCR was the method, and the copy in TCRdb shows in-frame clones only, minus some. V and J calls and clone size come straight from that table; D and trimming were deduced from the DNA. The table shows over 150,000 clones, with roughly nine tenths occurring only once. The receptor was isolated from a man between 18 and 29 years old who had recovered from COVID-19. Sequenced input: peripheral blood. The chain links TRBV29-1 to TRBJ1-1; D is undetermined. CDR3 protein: CSVKTYTEAFF. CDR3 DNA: TGCAGCGTTAAGACATACACTGAAGCTTTCTTT.